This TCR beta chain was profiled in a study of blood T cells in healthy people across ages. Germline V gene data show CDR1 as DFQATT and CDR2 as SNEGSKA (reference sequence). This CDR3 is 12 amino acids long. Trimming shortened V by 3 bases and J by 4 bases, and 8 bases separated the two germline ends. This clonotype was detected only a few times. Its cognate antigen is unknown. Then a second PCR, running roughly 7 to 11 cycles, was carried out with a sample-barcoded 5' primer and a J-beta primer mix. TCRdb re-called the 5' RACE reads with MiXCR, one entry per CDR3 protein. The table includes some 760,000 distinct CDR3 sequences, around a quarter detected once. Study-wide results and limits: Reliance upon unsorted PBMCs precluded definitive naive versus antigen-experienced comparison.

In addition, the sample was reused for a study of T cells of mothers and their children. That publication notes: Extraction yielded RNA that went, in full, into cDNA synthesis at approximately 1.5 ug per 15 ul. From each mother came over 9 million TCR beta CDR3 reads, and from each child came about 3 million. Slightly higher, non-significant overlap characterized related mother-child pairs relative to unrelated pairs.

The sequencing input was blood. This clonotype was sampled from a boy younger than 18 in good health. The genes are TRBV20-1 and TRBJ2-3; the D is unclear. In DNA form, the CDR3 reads TGCAGTGCTAGTCTGGACCCAGATACGCAGTATTTT. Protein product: CSASLDPDTQYF.